The table lists the clone carrying this TCR beta chain with a count of one. This sample was included in a study of shared clonotypes between healthy human individuals. Study in general: Three plates each covered CD4 naive and memory; CD8 naive two, CD8 memory one.

Profiled with immunoSEQ multiplex PCR; TCRdb holds only in-frame clones, not every one. There are roughly 2,000,000 clones in the sample; 85% to 95% occur only once, and over 1.5% lies in the top ten. Trimming removed 5 bases from V and 2 bases from J; junction bases left unmatched: 7. This CDR3 comprises 15 residues. Germline CDR1 is LNHDA and CDR2 is SQIVND (reference sequence). Positive CCR7 selection of CD45RO-negative cells yielded the naive CD8 cells, and terminally differentiated effector memory CD45RA+ cells were excluded. The sequence was obtained from a man between 18 and 29 years old in good health. Some clones in this sample may be carry-over from other donors' samples. Sample: naive CD8+ T cells from PBMCs. The gene calls are TRBV19 and TRBJ2-3, with 7 bases that match TRBD1. CDR3 sequence (DNA): TGTGCCAGTAGTGATAGGACAGGAGCCACAGATACGCAGTATTTT. Protein sequence: CASSDRTGATDTQYF.